Listed here is a single T cell receptor (beta chain). Its antigen is unknown. How the authors handled the data: Lowest detectable productive clonotype frequency was 2.59 x 10-5. Clones were read by immunoSEQ multiplex PCR, and TCRdb kept only the in-frame ones, dropping some. V and J calls and clone size are those listed in that table; D and trimming were worked out from the DNA. This table has around 32,000 clones, under 85% appearing once. The J segment lost 1 base and the V segment lost 4 bases, leaving 5 bases of the junction unmatched. CDR1 is SGHNT and CDR2 is YYREEE in the germline V gene (reference sequence). This CDR3 region has 17 residues. The data stem from a study of STAT5B mutations in CD4+ large granular lymphocyte leukemia. Findings and caveats of the study: Main leukemic clonotypes were patient-specific, but roughly 25% appeared at low frequency elsewhere. CD4-sorted patient repertoires seemed more clonal than healthy CD4+ repertoires.

The J gene is TRBJ2-6, the V gene TRBV5-4, with 10 bases aligning to TRBD1. The sequence came from a human donor in good health. Sequencing used CD4+ T cells from blood buffy coats. For the CDR3, the DNA is TGTGCCAGCAGCGCCGGGACAGGGGCGTCTGGGGCCAACGTCCTGACTTTC. It translates to CASSAGTGASGANVLTF.